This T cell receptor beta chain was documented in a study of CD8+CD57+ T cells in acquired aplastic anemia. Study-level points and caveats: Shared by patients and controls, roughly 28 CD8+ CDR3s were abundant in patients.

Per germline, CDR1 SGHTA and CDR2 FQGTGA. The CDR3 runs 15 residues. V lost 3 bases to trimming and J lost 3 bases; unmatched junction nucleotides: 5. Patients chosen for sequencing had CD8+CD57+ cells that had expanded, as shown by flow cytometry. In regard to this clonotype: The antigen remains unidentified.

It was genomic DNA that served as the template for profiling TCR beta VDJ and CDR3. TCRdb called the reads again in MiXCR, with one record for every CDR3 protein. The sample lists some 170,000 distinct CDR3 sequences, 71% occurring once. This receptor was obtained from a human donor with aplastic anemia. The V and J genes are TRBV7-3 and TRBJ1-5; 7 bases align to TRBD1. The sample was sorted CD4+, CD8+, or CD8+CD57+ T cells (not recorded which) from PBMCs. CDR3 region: CASSFGDSLNQPQHF. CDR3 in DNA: TGTGCCAGCAGCTTCGGGGACAGCCTCAATCAGCCCCAGCATTTT.